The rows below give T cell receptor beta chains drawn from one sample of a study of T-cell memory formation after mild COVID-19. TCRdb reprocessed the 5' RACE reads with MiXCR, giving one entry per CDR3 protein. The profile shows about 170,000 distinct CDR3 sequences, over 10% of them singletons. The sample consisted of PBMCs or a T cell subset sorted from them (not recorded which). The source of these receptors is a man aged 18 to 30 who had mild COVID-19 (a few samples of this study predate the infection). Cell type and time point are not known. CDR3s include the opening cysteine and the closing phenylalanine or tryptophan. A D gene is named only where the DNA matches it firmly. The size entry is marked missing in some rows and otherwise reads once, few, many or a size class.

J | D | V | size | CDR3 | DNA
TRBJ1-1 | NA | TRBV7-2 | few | CASSLAPVMYTEAFF | TGTGCCAGCAGCTTAGCTCCCGTTATGTACACTGAAGCTTTCTTT
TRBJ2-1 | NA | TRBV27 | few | CASSPSTERGEQFF | TGTGCCAGCAGTCCCTCGACTGAAAGAGGTGAGCAGTTCTTC
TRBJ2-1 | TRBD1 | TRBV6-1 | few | CASRRDRGTYNEQFF | TGTGCCAGCAGGAGAGACAGGGGCACCTACAATGAGCAGTTCTTC
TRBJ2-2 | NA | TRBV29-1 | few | CSVSWNTGELFF | TGCAGCGTTTCGTGGAACACCGGGGAGCTGTTTTTT
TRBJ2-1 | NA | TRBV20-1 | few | CSASGSGAQQFF | TGCAGTGCTAGCGGATCCGGGGCCCAGCAGTTCTTC
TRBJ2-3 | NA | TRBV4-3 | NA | CASSPRGPSSTDTQYF | TGCGCCAGCAGCCCCCGGGGCCCCTCTAGCACAGATACGCAGTATTTT
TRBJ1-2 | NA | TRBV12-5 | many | CASGGGVLSAGYTF | TGTGCTAGTGGTGGCGGGGTCCTGAGCGCCGGCTACACCTTC
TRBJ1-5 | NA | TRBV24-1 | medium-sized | CATSERWEGEQPQHF | TGTGCCACCAGTGAAAGGTGGGAGGGAGAGCAGCCCCAGCATTTT
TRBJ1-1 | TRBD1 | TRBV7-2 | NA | CASRRQGDTEAFF | TGTGCCAGCAGACGACAGGGAGATACTGAAGCTTTCTTT
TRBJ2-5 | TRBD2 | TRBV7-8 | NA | CASIPRDSLAGGPQETQYF | TGTGCCAGCATCCCGAGGGACAGCTTAGCGGGGGGGCCCCAAGAGACCCAGTACTTC
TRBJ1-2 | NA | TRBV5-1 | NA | CASSADRSENYGYTF | TGCGCCAGCAGCGCCGATCGCTCGGAGAACTATGGCTACACCTTC
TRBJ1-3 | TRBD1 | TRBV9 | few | CASSVQGATGNTIYF | TGTGCCAGCAGCGTTCAGGGGGCCACTGGAAACACCATATATTTT
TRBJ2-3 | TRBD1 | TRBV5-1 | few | CASSPGTVSTDTQYF | TGCGCCAGCAGCCCCGGGACAGTTAGCACAGATACGCAGTATTTT
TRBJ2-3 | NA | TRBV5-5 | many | CASSQDYSTDTQYF | TGTGCCAGCAGCCAAGACTATAGCACAGATACGCAGTATTTT
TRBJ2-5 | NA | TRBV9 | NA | CASGLGNQETQYF | TGTGCCAGCGGCCTAGGGAACCAAGAGACCCAGTACTTC
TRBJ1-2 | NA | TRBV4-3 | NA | CASSQARARPNYGYTF | TGCGCCAGCAGCCAAGCCAGGGCCCGCCCTAACTATGGCTACACCTTC
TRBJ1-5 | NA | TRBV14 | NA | CASSQDLEGPRSPQHF | TGTGCCAGCAGCCAAGATTTGGAGGGCCCTAGATCGCCCCAGCATTTT
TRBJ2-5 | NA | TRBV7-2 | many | CASSPLHQETQYF | TGTGCCAGCAGCCCATTACATCAAGAGACCCAGTACTTC
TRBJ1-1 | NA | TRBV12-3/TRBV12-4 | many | CASSFRVNTEAFF | TGTGCCAGCAGCTTTAGGGTGAACACTGAAGCTTTCTTT
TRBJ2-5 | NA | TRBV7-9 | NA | CASSLQTVQETQYF | TGTGCCAGCAGCTTGCAGACAGTCCAAGAGACCCAGTACTTC
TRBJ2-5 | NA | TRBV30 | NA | CAWTPFGRETQYF | TGTGCCTGGACCCCTTTTGGGAGGGAGACCCAGTACTTC
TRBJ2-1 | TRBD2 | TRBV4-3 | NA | CASSQARLAGYNEQFF | TGCGCCAGCAGCCAAGCTCGACTAGCGGGGTACAATGAGCAGTTCTTC
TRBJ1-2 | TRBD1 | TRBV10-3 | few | CAIAAGGYGYTF | TGTGCCATCGCGGCAGGGGGCTATGGCTACACCTTC
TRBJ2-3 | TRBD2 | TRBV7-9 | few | CASSSSGGAKLDTQYF | TGTGCCAGCAGCTCTAGCGGGGGGGCGAAGTTGGATACGCAGTATTTT
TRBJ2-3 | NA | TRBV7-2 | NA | CASSFHDTQYF | TGTGCCAGCAGCTTTCATGATACGCAGTATTTT
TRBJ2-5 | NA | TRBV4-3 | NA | CASSQDRGHSQYF | TGCGCCAGCAGCCAAGATAGGGGCCATTCGCAGTACTTC